The rows below give T cell receptor beta chains drawn from one sample of a study of T cells in Graves' hyperthyroidism and ophthalmopathy. Via MiXCR, TCRdb re-called the multiplex PCR reads, giving one row per CDR3 protein. This table has fewer than 700,000 distinct CDR3 sequences, roughly 17% appearing once. The source material was blood. These receptors were collected from a woman between 18 and 29 years old with Graves' ophthalmopathy. Each CDR3 is given with its conserved first and last residue. D genes are given only for firm matches. The size entry is marked missing in some rows and otherwise reads once, few, many or a size class.

clone size,D gene,V gene,J gene,CDR3 protein,CDR3 DNA
many,TRBD1,TRBV6-2/TRBV6-3,TRBJ2-1,CASSYSSGTGVEEQFF,TGTGCCAGCAGTTACTCGTCCGGGACAGGGGTGGAGGAGCAGTTCTTC
NA,NA,TRBV12-3/TRBV12-4,TRBJ1-3,CASSFRGPASVTSGNTIYF,TGTGCCAGCAGTTTTAGGGGACCAGCATCCGTTACTTCTGGAAACACCATATATTTT
NA,NA,TRBV29-1,TRBJ1-1,CSTAAGPNKGMNTEAFF,TGCAGCACAGCCGCGGGACCTAATAAGGGGATGAACACTGAAGCTTTCTTT
many,TRBD1,TRBV7-2,TRBJ2-6,CASSLTGTGLSGANVLTF,TGTGCCAGCAGCTTAACCGGGACAGGCTTGTCTGGGGCCAACGTCCTGACTTTC
NA,NA,TRBV4-1,TRBJ2-7,CASSPPGPGPYSYEQYF,TGCGCCAGCAGCCCGCCGGGGCCCGGACCCTACTCCTACGAGCAGTACTTC
many,NA,TRBV7-2,TRBJ1-1,CASSRDRQRNTEAFF,TGTGCCAGCAGTCGCGACAGACAAAGAAACACTGAAGCTTTCTTT
few,NA,TRBV9,TRBJ2-1,CASSVGRGAGDEQFF,TGTGCCAGCAGCGTGGGCAGGGGGGCGGGAGATGAGCAGTTCTTC
many,TRBD2,TRBV11-2,TRBJ2-7,CASSSLGTSGRAFEYEQYF,TGTGCCAGCAGCTCCCTCGGGACTAGCGGGAGGGCCTTTGAGTACGAGCAGTACTTC
NA,NA,TRBV18,TRBJ2-3,CASSPRTGTSTDTQYF,TGTGCCAGCTCACCACGTACCGGGACTAGCACAGATACGCAGTATTTT
NA,NA,TRBV20-1,TRBJ2-7,CSARHKTYYEQYF,TGCAGTGCTCGACATAAGACGTACTACGAGCAGTACTTC
few,NA,TRBV5-4,TRBJ2-2,CASSPTQGANTGELFF,TGTGCCAGCAGCCCCACGCAGGGCGCGAACACCGGGGAGCTGTTTTTT
NA,NA,TRBV10-3,TRBJ1-2,CAISESGTGTPYGYTF,TGTGCCATCAGTGAAAGTGGTACAGGGACCCCCTATGGCTACACCTTC
many,TRBD1,TRBV2,TRBJ2-7,CASKAETGANEQYF,TGTGCCAGCAAAGCCGAGACAGGGGCCAACGAGCAGTACTTC
many,NA,TRBV6-1,TRBJ2-7,CASSERSDPPYEQYF,TGTGCCAGCAGTGAACGATCTGACCCTCCCTACGAGCAGTACTTC
many,TRBD1,TRBV12-3/TRBV12-4,TRBJ1-5,CASSLALGQAVSSLQHF,TGTGCCAGCAGTTTAGCGCTCGGACAGGCGGTCTCCAGCCTCCAGCATTTT
NA,NA,TRBV7-9,TRBJ1-1,CASSSTGDESMRTEAFF,TGTGCCAGCAGCTCGACAGGAGATGAGAGTATGAGGACTGAAGCTTTCTTT
NA,NA,TRBV29-1,TRBJ2-7,CSAQDRWEQYF,TGCAGCGCCCAAGACAGGTGGGAGCAGTACTTC
few,TRBD1,TRBV13,TRBJ1-2,CASSETGGVGGYTF,TGTGCCAGCAGCGAGACAGGGGGAGTGGGGGGCTACACCTTC
many,NA,TRBV13,TRBJ1-1,CASSPQDFTEAFF,TGTGCCAGCAGCCCACAGGATTTCACTGAAGCTTTCTTT
NA,NA,TRBV4-1,TRBJ1-1,CASSQVSGATEAFF,TGCGCCAGCAGCCAAGTATCCGGGGCCACTGAAGCTTTCTTT
NA,NA,TRBV9,TRBJ2-6,CASSVRGSGANVLTF,TGTGCCAGCAGCGTTCGAGGATCCGGGGCCAACGTCCTGACTTTC
few,TRBD2,TRBV7-2,TRBJ2-2,CASSWVFSSAGGPAGELFF,TGTGCCAGCAGCTGGGTCTTCTCTTCAGCGGGAGGGCCTGCCGGGGAGCTGTTTTTT
many,TRBD1,TRBV18,TRBJ1-6,CASSPMGQGNSPLHF,TGTGCCAGCTCACCCATGGGACAGGGAAACTCACCCCTCCACTTT
many,NA,TRBV5-1,TRBJ1-2,CASSLAGTRERGYTF,TGCGCCAGCAGCTTGGCGGGGACTCGGGAGAGGGGCTACACCTTC
few,TRBD1,TRBV6-2/TRBV6-3,TRBJ1-1,CASKGQGGTEAFF,TGTGCCAGCAAGGGACAGGGGGGAACTGAAGCTTTCTTT
NA,TRBD1,TRBV10-2,TRBJ2-7,CASSEGIPGTGDEQYF,TGCGCCAGCAGTGAGGGCATTCCCGGGACAGGGGACGAGCAGTACTTC
NA,NA,TRBV7-2,TRBJ2-2,CASSTSGELFF,TGTGCCAGCAGCACTTCCGGGGAGCTGTTTTTT
NA,NA,TRBV27,TRBJ1-1,CASRSTGTHTEAFF,TGTGCCAGCAGATCTACCGGCACCCACACTGAAGCTTTCTTT
few,NA,TRBV7-2,TRBJ1-6,CASSPGSSPLHF,TGTGCCAGCAGCCCGGGCAGTTCACCCCTCCACTTT
few,NA,TRBV10-2,TRBJ2-1,CASSDPTGNPGNDEQFF,TGCGCCAGCAGTGACCCTACAGGCAACCCAGGGAACGATGAGCAGTTCTTC
NA,NA,TRBV7-9,TRBJ1-1,CASSKTQGKAFF,TGTGCCAGCAGCAAAACGCAGGGGAAAGCTTTCTTT
many,NA,TRBV27,TRBJ1-1,CASSWGSGTEAFF,TGTGCCAGCAGTTGGGGGTCGGGCACTGAAGCTTTCTTT
many,TRBD2,TRBV3-1,TRBJ2-3,CASSQRGARSTDTQYF,TGTGCCAGCAGCCAGCGGGGGGCCCGTAGCACAGATACGCAGTATTTT
NA,TRBD1,TRBV6-1,TRBJ1-1,CASSPLQGGNTEAFF,TGTGCCAGCAGCCCCCTTCAGGGGGGCAACACTGAAGCTTTCTTT
few,NA,TRBV3-1,TRBJ2-7,CASSQVGAGTPLGAYEQYF,TGTGCCAGCAGCCAAGTTGGTGCGGGAACTCCCCTTGGGGCCTACGAGCAGTACTTC
few,NA,TRBV19,TRBJ2-7,CASTPSWGAYEQYF,TGTGCCAGTACCCCCTCGTGGGGGGCCTACGAGCAGTACTTC
many,TRBD1,TRBV11-1,TRBJ2-7,CASSSDRAYEQYF,TGTGCCAGCAGCTCCGACAGGGCCTACGAGCAGTACTTC
many,TRBD1,TRBV27,TRBJ2-7,CASSIGTGVSYEQYF,TGTGCCAGCAGTATAGGGACAGGGGTCTCCTACGAGCAGTACTTC
many,NA,TRBV28,TRBJ2-3,CASSSFLDGSGLTDTQYF,TGTGCCAGCAGTTCTTTCCTAGACGGGTCGGGGCTTACAGATACGCAGTATTTT
many,TRBD1,TRBV4-2,TRBJ2-1,CASSQPDRGGDEQFF,TGTGCCAGCAGCCAACCGGACAGGGGAGGCGATGAGCAGTTCTTC
NA,TRBD2,TRBV28,TRBJ2-1,CASSLGGGGSEQFF,TGTGCCAGCAGTTTGGGCGGCGGGGGTAGTGAGCAGTTCTTC